The 12 T cell receptor beta chains given below trace back to one sample, sequenced in a study of post-analysis software for immune sequencing data. The antigens these receptors bind are not known. Study-wide results and caveats: Among four or five TRBV segments more frequent in patients than controls were TRBV5-6, TRBV5-1 and TRBV20-1.

TCR beta cDNA libraries had unique molecular identifiers. Each CDR3 protein is one row after TCRdb ran MiXCR on the PCR reads. Among 450,000 to 700,000 distinct CDR3 sequences, about 40% were seen once, and the ten largest hold under 2%. Sequencing input: blood. All receptors derive from a girl between 5 and 17 years old with multiple sclerosis.

The V gene is TRBV29-1, the J gene TRBJ2-7, with 10 bases identical to TRBD1. After removal of 7 bases from V and 1 base from J, the junction contained 7 bases not matched to a gene. The CDR3 loop spans 14 amino acids. Germline values: CDR1 SQVTM, CDR2 ANQGSEA. The DNA of the CDR3 is TGCAGCGGGCGACCGGGACAGGGGTCCTACGAGCAGTACTTC. This gives the protein CSGRPGQGSYEQYF.

The V call is TRBV10-1, the J call TRBJ2-5; a possible D gene is TRBD2 (6 bases). The CDR3 is 15 amino acids. Germline CDR1 WNHNN, CDR2 SYGVQD (reference sequence). Between the trimmed V and J ends, which lost 4 bases and 4 bases, there was a span of 16 bases. The CDR3 region is CASSGRERPGETQYF. CDR3 DNA sequence: TGCGCCAGCAGTGGCCGGGAGCGTCCTGGAGAGACCCAGTACTTC.

Points on this clonotype: Germline is not matched at one junction end, which may reflect a read error. CDR3 coding DNA: TGTGCCTGCAGTTATTGGACAGACGGGGCCAACGTCCTGACTTTC. The encoded protein is CACSYWTDGANVLTF. The chain joins TRBV6-5 to TRBJ2-6, with D perhaps matching TRBD1 (6 bases). The germline CDR1 and CDR2 sequences are MNHEY and SVGAGI. The CDR3 has 15 amino acids.

V gene TRBV30 combines with J gene TRBJ2-7; TRBD1 aligns across 8 bases. This CDR3 is built from 13 residues. The J segment lost 3 bases and the V segment lost 2 bases, leaving 3 bases of the junction unmatched. Germline values: CDR1 GTSNPN, CDR2 SVGIG (reference sequence). In DNA, the CDR3 is TGTGCCTGGAGTAGGGACAGGCGCTACGAGCAGTACTTC. Residues: CAWSRDRRYEQYF.

The chain uses TRBV7-6 and TRBJ2-7; D is possibly TRBD1 (5 bases). The CDR3 loop spans 14 amino acids. V was clipped by 0 bases and J by 2 bases, with 8 bases between them. Per the germline V gene, CDR1 is SGHVS and CDR2 is FNYEAQ. CDR3 protein: CASSLAQTAYEQYF. The CDR3 DNA reads as TGTGCCAGCAGCTTAGCGCAGACAGCCTACGAGCAGTACTTC.

The chain links TRBV7-2 to TRBJ2-7; a possible D gene is TRBD1 (5 bases). The germline CDR1 and CDR2 sequences are SGHTA and FQGNSA. This CDR3 has 16 residues. V lost 5 bases to trimming and J lost 2 bases, with 19 bases between them. The CDR3 region is CASSPKVSGSAYEQYF. The CDR3, as DNA: TGTGCCAGCAGCCCTAAGGTATCAGGGTCGGCCTACGAGCAGTACTTC.

A few counts support this clonotype. The chain carries TRBV4-1 and TRBJ1-6; D possibly corresponds to TRBD1 (5 bases). The CDR3 consists of 17 residues. Trimming took 1 base from V and 0 from J, leaving 10 bases between them. Germline CDR1 and CDR2: MGHRA and YSYEKL. The CDR3 region is CASSQGRESSYNSPLHF. CDR3 nucleotide sequence: TGCGCCAGCAGCCAAGGCAGGGAGAGCTCCTATAATTCACCCCTCCACTTT.

The chain couples TRBV5-6 to TRBJ1-5, with no clear D. V dropped 3 bases and J dropped 0 bases, with 13 bases sitting between them. The CDR3 runs 16 residues. The germline V gene has CDR1 SGHDT and CDR2 YYEEEE. The CDR3 spells CASSSHTFYSNQPQHF. The CDR3 DNA is TGTGCCAGCAGCTCGCACACGTTTTATAGCAATCAGCCCCAGCATTTT.

This clonotype was observed a handful of times. V is TRBV5-5 and J is TRBJ2-7, with TRBD1 matching 9 bases. CDR1 SGHKS and CDR2 YYEKEE come from the germline V gene (reference sequence). The trim removed 3 bases at V and 2 bases at J, leaving 9 bases unmatched. This CDR3 has 16 residues. The CDR3 protein is CASSYGGTGTTYEQYF. For the CDR3, the DNA is TGTGCCAGCAGCTATGGAGGGACAGGGACGACCTACGAGCAGTACTTC.

V and J are TRBV20-1 and TRBJ2-1, with 8 bases matching TRBD1. The CDR3 is made up of 15 amino acids. V trimming: 1 base; J trimming: 7 bases; junction bases outside the gene matches: 9. Germline V gene lookup returns CDR1 DFQATT and CDR2 SNEGSKA (reference sequence). CDR3: CSARGLWTGLNEQFF. CDR3 coding DNA: TGCAGTGCTAGAGGGCTATGGACAGGGCTGAATGAGCAGTTCTTC.

Of note for this clonotype: The junction and the germline gene differ at one end; a read error may be behind it. V usage is TRBV7-9 and J usage is TRBJ2-1; D is undetermined. Germline V lookup: CDR1 SEHNR, CDR2 FQNEAQ (reference sequence). This CDR3 is built from 14 residues. The DNA of the CDR3 is TGTGCCAGCAGCGTACACTATGAATACAGTGAGCAGTTCTTC. Amino acid sequence: CASSVHYEYSEQFF.

This clonotype was seen only once. The chain has TRBV5-1 and TRBJ1-2, with D perhaps matching TRBD1 (5 bases). Germline V gene data show CDR1 as SGHRS and CDR2 as YFSETQ. The germline V and J ends were trimmed by 3 bases and 4 bases, with 22 bases remaining between them. The CDR3 is 17 amino acids. CDR3 nucleotide sequence: TGCGCCAGCAGCTCAAGGCCACAAGGGGAGAGCAGCTATGGCTACACCTTC. Translating gives CASSSRPQGESSYGYTF.